Detailed here is one T cell receptor beta chain. Antigen: not known. Some clones are missing from TCRdb's copy, which holds only in-frame ones; the method was immunoSEQ multiplex PCR. The profile shows around 13,000 clones, 70% to 85% of them singletons. The data were taken from a study of OX40 agonist ivuxolimab in advanced cancers. Researchers took blood at baseline, on cycle 4 day 1, and on cycle 7 day 1. The CDR3 loop spans 15 amino acids. Trimming took 0 bases from V and 0 from J, leaving 9 bases between them. In germline, CDR1 is MGHRA, CDR2 YSYEKL. General observations from the study: Clonal expansion from baseline to week 6 occurred in both CD4+ and CD8+ T cells.

The chain carries TRBV4-1 and TRBJ2-7; D might be TRBD1 (5 bases). This receptor was identified in an adult with an advanced solid tumor such as melanoma, head and neck, liver or kidney cancer. Sequencing used CD4+ or CD8+ T cells sorted from blood, obtained in a trial of the OX40 agonist ivuxolimab. CDR3 sequence: CASSQEGGHSYEQYF. The CDR3 nucleotides read TGCGCCAGCAGCCAAGAGGGCGGACACTCCTACGAGCAGTACTTC.